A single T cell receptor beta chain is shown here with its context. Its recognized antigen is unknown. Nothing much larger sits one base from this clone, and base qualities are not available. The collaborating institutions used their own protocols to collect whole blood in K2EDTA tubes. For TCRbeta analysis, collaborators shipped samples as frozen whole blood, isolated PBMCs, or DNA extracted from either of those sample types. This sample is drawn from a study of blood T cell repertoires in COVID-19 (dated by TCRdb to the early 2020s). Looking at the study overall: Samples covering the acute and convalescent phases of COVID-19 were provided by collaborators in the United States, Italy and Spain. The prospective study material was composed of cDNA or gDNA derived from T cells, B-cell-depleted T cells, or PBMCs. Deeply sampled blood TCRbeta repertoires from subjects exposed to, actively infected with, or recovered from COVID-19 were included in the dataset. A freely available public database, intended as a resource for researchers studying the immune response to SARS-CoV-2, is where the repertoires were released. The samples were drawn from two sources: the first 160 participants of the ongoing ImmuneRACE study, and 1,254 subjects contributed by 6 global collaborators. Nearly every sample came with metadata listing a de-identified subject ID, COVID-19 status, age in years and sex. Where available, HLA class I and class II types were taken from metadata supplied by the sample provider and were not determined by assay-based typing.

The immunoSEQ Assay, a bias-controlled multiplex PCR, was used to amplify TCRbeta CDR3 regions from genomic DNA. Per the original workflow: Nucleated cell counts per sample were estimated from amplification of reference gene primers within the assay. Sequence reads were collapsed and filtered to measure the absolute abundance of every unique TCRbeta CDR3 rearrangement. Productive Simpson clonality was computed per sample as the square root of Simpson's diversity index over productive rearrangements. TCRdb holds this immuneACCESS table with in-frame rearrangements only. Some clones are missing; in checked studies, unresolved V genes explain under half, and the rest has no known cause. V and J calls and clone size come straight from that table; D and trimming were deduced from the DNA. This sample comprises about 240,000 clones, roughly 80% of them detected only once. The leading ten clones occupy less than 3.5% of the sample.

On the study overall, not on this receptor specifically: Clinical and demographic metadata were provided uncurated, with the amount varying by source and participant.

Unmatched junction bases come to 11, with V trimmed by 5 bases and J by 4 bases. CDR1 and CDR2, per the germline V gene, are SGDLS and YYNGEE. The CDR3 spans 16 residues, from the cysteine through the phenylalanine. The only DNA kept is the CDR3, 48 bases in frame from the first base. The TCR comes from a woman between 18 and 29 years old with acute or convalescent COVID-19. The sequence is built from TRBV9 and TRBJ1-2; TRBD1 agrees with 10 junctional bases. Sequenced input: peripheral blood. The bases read TGTGCCAGCAGGGGGGGACAGGGGACTCTTCGCTATGGCTACACCTTC. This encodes CASRGGQGTLRYGYTF.